A single sample is the source of the 8 T cell receptor beta chains below, sequenced in a study of CD8 T cells in ankylosing spondylitis. Study-level findings and limits: A TCR beta motif of 7 or 8 highly homologous variants appeared characteristic of ankylosing spondylitis blood.

Their antigen targets remain unknown. A single record per CDR3 protein comes from TCRdb applying MiXCR to the 5' RACE reads. The profile shows more than 600,000 distinct CDR3 sequences, roughly 19% of them singletons. Sequenced input: blood, either unsorted or a sorted T cell fraction (not recorded which). These receptors were collected from a male donor with ankylosing spondylitis.

This clonotype has more than one count but fewer than ten. This chain joins TRBV5-1 and TRBJ2-1, with D possibly being TRBD1 (5 bases). CDR3 length: 14 amino acids. V lost 2 bases and J 7 bases, leaving 13 bases between the germline ends. The germline CDR1 and CDR2 sequences are SGHRS and YFSETQ. The CDR3 reads CASSLAVKGNEQFF. Here the CDR3 DNA reads TGCGCCAGCAGCTTAGCCGTCAAGGGGAATGAGCAGTTCTTC.

Here the CDR3 reads CSARGEVGNAFF. CDR3 DNA sequence: TGCAGTGCTAGAGGGGAGGTGGGGAATGCTTTCTTT. V gene TRBV20-1 combines with J gene TRBJ1-1, with D uncertain. Germline loops: CDR1 DFQATT, CDR2 SNEGSKA (reference sequence). The ends were cut back, 1 base at V and 11 bases at J, with 14 bases in the middle. The CDR3 consists of 12 residues.

The genes are TRBV6-2 or TRBV6-3 and TRBJ1-4, with D hard to call. The germline V gene has CDR1 MNHEY and CDR2 SVGEGT. The CDR3 totals 14 residues. The V and J ends lost 7 bases and 5 bases respectively, with 14 bases between them. The CDR3 loop reads CASNYRQGNEKLFF. In DNA form, the CDR3 reads TGTGCCAGCAACTACAGACAAGGAAATGAAAAACTGTTTTTT.

The chain recombines TRBV5-6 with TRBJ2-1; maybe TRBD2 (6 bases). CDR3 length: 15 residues. Per germline, CDR1 SGHDT and CDR2 YYEEEE. Trimming stripped 1 base from V and 2 bases from J, with 10 bases between. The CDR3 coding sequence is TGTGCCAGCAGCTTGAGGCGCGGGGCCTACAATGAGCAGTTCTTC. Its protein product is CASSLRRGAYNEQFF.

This clonotype has just a few counts. The chain links TRBV6-1 to TRBJ1-5; maybe TRBD1 (5 bases). V lost 6 bases, J lost 6 bases, and 15 bases lay in between. The length of the CDR3 is 14 residues. The germline CDR1 and CDR2 sequences are MNHNS and SASEGT. In DNA, the CDR3 is TGTGCCAGCAGGGCCAGGGAGGCGGTTCAGCCCCAGCATTTT. Protein sequence: CASRAREAVQPQHF.

This clonotype was seen a single time. The gene calls are TRBV7-9 and TRBJ1-2; 9 bases are shared with TRBD1. The germline CDR1 and CDR2 sequences are SEHNR and FQNEAQ (reference sequence). CDR3 length: 17 amino acids. Unmatched junction bases numbered 14, after V lost 5 bases and J lost 4 bases. CDR3 DNA sequence: TGTGCCAGCAGCACCGCCGGACAGGGGAGGTTCGGCTATGGCTACACCTTC. Residues: CASSTAGQGRFGYGYTF. The full variable domain, completed using reference TRBV7-9 and TRBJ1-2, is DTGVSQNPRHKITKRGQNVTFRCDPISEHNRLYWYRQTLGQGPEFLTYFQNEAQLEKSRLLSDRFSAERPKGSFSTLEIQRTEQGDSAMYLCASSTAGQGRFGYGYTFGSGTRLTVV.

This clonotype was recorded a few times. V usage is TRBV15 and J usage is TRBJ2-7; 8 nucleotides line up with TRBD2. Trimming cost V 0 bases and J 2 bases; bases outside gene matches: 12. The CDR3 runs 18 residues. Germline assignment: CDR1 LNHNV and CDR2 YYDKDF (reference sequence). In DNA form, the CDR3 reads TGTGCCACCAGCAGAGATATCCCGATAGCGGGGTTTACCTACGAGCAGTACTTC. Its translation: CATSRDIPIAGFTYEQYF.

The genes are TRBV4-3 and TRBJ1-5; a weak D match, TRBD1 (5 bases). From germline, CDR1 is LGHNA and CDR2 YSLEER. This CDR3 has 15 residues. Trimming took off 4 bases at V and 6 bases at J, with 16 bases between the two ends. CDR3 DNA: TGCGCCAGCAGCCCCGCCCTTGGGGGTGGTCAGCCCCAGCATTTT. It specifies CASSPALGGGQPQHF.